The 5 T cell receptor beta chains below all came from one sample that was sequenced in a study of blood T cell repertoires in COVID-19. The table came from immunoSEQ multiplex PCR; TCRdb's copy has only in-frame clones and leaves some out. The profile shows a few hundred thousand clones, around 78% of them singletons. The sample consisted of peripheral blood. The source is a man aged 55-75 years who had recovered from COVID-19.

Concerning this clone itself: The same CDR3 can be traced to other DNA sequences in this sample. This chain uses TRBV6-2 or TRBV6-3 with TRBJ2-7, with D hard to call. The CDR3 consists of 11 residues. The germline V gene encodes CDR1 MNHEY and CDR2 SVGEGT. V lost 2 bases, J lost 4 bases, and 3 bases lay in between. The CDR3 DNA reads TGTGCCAGCAGTTACCTGTACGAGCAGTACTTC. Its translation: CASSYLYEQYF.

This clone was counted ten times or more. J is TRBJ2-7 and V is TRBV10-3, with TRBD2 as a possible D gene (6 bases). Trimming pared 10 bases from V and 2 bases from J, leaving 21 bases between. The CDR3 totals 15 residues. The germline gives CDR1 ENHRY, CDR2 SYGVKD. The CDR3 coding sequence is TGTGCCAGCGCTACAGACTTAGCGGCCACCTACGAGCAGTACTTC. Translating gives CASATDLAATYEQYF.

This chain connects TRBV5-1 to TRBJ2-5; D gene ambiguous. The CDR3 loop spans 13 amino acids. CDR1 is SGHRS and CDR2 is YFSETQ in the germline V gene. The V gene lost 9 bases and the J gene lost 4 bases, with 16 bases spanning the gap. CDR3 in DNA: TGCGCCACCAAACCCACTCCAGGAGAGACCCAGTACTTC. Its translation: CATKPTPGETQYF. Complete variable domain (other parts from reference TRBV5-1 and TRBJ2-5): KAGVTQTPRYLIKTRGQQVTLSCSPISGHRSVSWYQQTPGQGLQFLFEYFSETQRNKGNFPGRFSGRQFSNSRSEMNVSTLELGDSALYLCATKPTPGETQYFGPGTRLLVL.

About this clone itself: The sample has other DNA sequences that encode this CDR3 too. The rearrangement links TRBV27 to TRBJ2-7; weak D call: TRBD1 (5 bases). Looked up from germline, CDR1 is MNHEY and CDR2 is SMNVEV (reference sequence). Trimming removed 5 bases from V and 3 bases from J, with 8 bases in between. The CDR3 extends over 12 amino acids. The CDR3 DNA is TGTGCCAGCAGTCAAACAGGCTACGAGCAGTACTTC. Its protein product is CASSQTGYEQYF.

This chain joins TRBV4-1 and TRBJ2-5; 7 nucleotides line up with TRBD1. The CDR3 extends over 16 amino acids. Looked up from germline, CDR1 is MGHRA and CDR2 is YSYEKL. The V and J ends lost 2 bases and 2 bases, in that order; junction bases with no gene match: 8. The CDR3 DNA follows: TGCGCCAGCAGCCAACCAACACAGGGGTGGCAAGAGACCCAGTACTTC. Amino acid sequence: CASSQPTQGWQETQYF.